Listed below are T cell receptor beta chains from one sample, sequenced in a study of yellow fever vaccine responses in identical twins. TCRdb re-analysed the RT-PCR reads in MiXCR, keeping a single row per CDR3 protein. The repertoire holds 2,500 to 3,500 distinct CDR3 sequences, roughly 87% seen once, with about 1.9% in the top ten. The source was T cells from blood (PBMCs), unsorted or a sorted subset (not recorded which), collected before or after yellow fever vaccination (not recorded which). Source of these receptors: a female donor who received the yellow fever vaccine. Each CDR3 is given with its conserved first and last residue. Fields, in order: V gene, J gene, D gene, clone size, CDR3 DNA, CDR3 protein. D genes are given only for firm matches. Size values are once, few and many counts, or a class for expanded clones, and some rows have none.

V gene: TRBV10-1
J gene: TRBJ1-2
D gene: TRBD1
clone size: -
CDR3 DNA: TGCGCCAGCAGTGGACAGGGTAACTATGGCTACACCTTC
CDR3 protein: CASSGQGNYGYTF

V gene: TRBV11-3
J gene: TRBJ2-2
D gene: TRBD2
clone size: -
CDR3 DNA: TGTGCCAGCAGCTTAGCGGGAGGCACCGGGGAGCTGTTTTTT
CDR3 protein: CASSLAGGTGELFF

V gene: TRBV19
J gene: TRBJ2-5
D gene: TRBD1
clone size: -
CDR3 DNA: TGTGCCAGTAGTCTTCGGGACAGGGTCTGGGAGACCCAGTACTTC
CDR3 protein: CASSLRDRVWETQYF

V gene: TRBV7-9
J gene: TRBJ1-5
D gene: TRBD1
clone size: -
CDR3 DNA: TGTGCCAGCAGCCACCGGGACAGGGTCGGTGAAAGCAATCAGCCCCAGCATTTT
CDR3 protein: CASSHRDRVGESNQPQHF

V gene: TRBV29-1
J gene: TRBJ2-1
D gene: TRBD1
clone size: once
CDR3 DNA: TGCAGCGTTGAAGATGATCACAGGGGGCGCCTCCATGAGCAGTTCTTC
CDR3 protein: CSVEDDHRGRLHEQFF

V gene: TRBV5-8
J gene: TRBJ2-1
D gene: -
clone size: -
CDR3 DNA: TGTGCCAGCAGTCTCGCTAGGGGCTCCTACAATGAGCAGTTCTTC
CDR3 protein: CASSLARGSYNEQFF

V gene: TRBV12-3/TRBV12-4
J gene: TRBJ2-1
D gene: TRBD1
clone size: -
CDR3 DNA: TGTGCCAGCTCGATACAGGGGGCCTACAATGAGCAGTTCTTC
CDR3 protein: CASSIQGAYNEQFF

V gene: TRBV18
J gene: TRBJ2-3
D gene: -
clone size: -
CDR3 DNA: TGTGCCAGCTCACTTCGGGACACCAGGGATACGCAGTATTTT
CDR3 protein: CASSLRDTRDTQYF

V gene: TRBV19
J gene: TRBJ1-1
D gene: TRBD1
clone size: -
CDR3 DNA: TGTGCCAGTAGGGGGACAGGCCTGAACACTGAAGCTTTCTTT
CDR3 protein: CASRGTGLNTEAFF

V gene: TRBV3-1
J gene: TRBJ2-7
D gene: -
clone size: -
CDR3 DNA: TGTGCCAGCAGTCAGGGGATAACCTACGAGCAGTACTTC
CDR3 protein: CASSQGITYEQYF

V gene: TRBV7-3
J gene: TRBJ2-1
D gene: -
clone size: -
CDR3 DNA: TGTGCCAGCAGCTTAGGGGGTTCCTACAATGAGCAGTTCTTC
CDR3 protein: CASSLGGSYNEQFF

V gene: TRBV18
J gene: TRBJ1-1
D gene: -
clone size: -
CDR3 DNA: TGTGCCAGCTCACGTCCAGGGCTGGCCACTGAAGCTTTCTTT
CDR3 protein: CASSRPGLATEAFF

V gene: TRBV3-1
J gene: TRBJ2-2
D gene: -
clone size: -
CDR3 DNA: TGTGCCAGCAGCCAACCAAGAACCGGGGAGCTGTTTTTT
CDR3 protein: CASSQPRTGELFF

V gene: TRBV6-2/TRBV6-3
J gene: TRBJ1-2
D gene: TRBD1
clone size: -
CDR3 DNA: TGTGCCAGCAGTTACGCTGCCGACAGGGGGGACTATGGCTACACCTTC
CDR3 protein: CASSYAADRGDYGYTF

V gene: TRBV7-3
J gene: TRBJ2-1
D gene: -
clone size: -
CDR3 DNA: TGTGCCAGCAGCTTAACCCGGGAGCGTGAGCAGTTCTTC
CDR3 protein: CASSLTREREQFF